Below, one TCR beta chain is given with its context. V lost 8 bases and J 2 bases, leaving 9 bases between the germline ends. The CDR3 extends over 13 amino acids. The germline CDR1 and CDR2 sequences are SNHLY and FYNNEI. Assay: immunoSEQ multiplex PCR; the TCRdb copy retains only in-frame clones and omits some. The sample holds roughly 120,000 clones, approximately 80% seen once. The data were obtained in a study of blood T cell repertoires in COVID-19. Turning to the study itself: The study drew acute and convalescent COVID-19 samples from the United States, Italy and Spain.

The receptor comes from a man aged 50 or older with acute or convalescent COVID-19. The chain employs TRBV2 and TRBJ2-2; possibly TRBD2 for D (5 bases). The sample comprised peripheral blood. The CDR3 here is CASGRDNTGELFF. DNA for the CDR3: TGTGCCAGCGGGAGAGATAACACCGGGGAGCTGTTTTTT.